The 29 T cell receptor beta chains in this list originate from one sample, sequenced in a study of T cell responses to AZD1222 COVID-19 vaccine. Produced via immunoSEQ multiplex PCR; TCRdb's table is partial and in-frame only. The data contain roughly 150,000 clones, roughly nine tenths of them singletons. The sequencing used peripheral blood, collected 28 days after the second AZD1222 dose. Source of these receptors: an adult who received the AZD1222 COVID-19 vaccine.

The rearrangement joins TRBV5-5 to TRBJ1-1; TRBD1 is a possible D gene (5 bases). Trimming took off 5 bases at V and 4 bases at J, with 21 bases between the two ends. The germline CDR1 and CDR2 sequences are SGHKS and YYEKEE (reference sequence). This CDR3 contains 16 residues. As DNA, the CDR3 is TGTGCCAGCAGAACTCAGGGAGGGGTCCTTCCCACTGAAGCTTTCTTT. This gives the protein CASRTQGGVLPTEAFF.

A few counts support this clone. The gene calls are TRBV2 and TRBJ1-4; TRBD1 aligns across 7 bases. V lost 8 bases to trimming and J lost 5 bases; unmatched junction nucleotides: 8. CDR1 and CDR2 (germline): SNHLY, FYNNEI. This CDR3 spans 14 amino acids. CDR3 amino acids: CASRPGQLNEKLFF. DNA of the CDR3: TGTGCCAGCCGCCCGGGACAGTTAAATGAAAAACTGTTTTTT. The complete variable domain, with remaining parts taken from reference TRBV2 and TRBJ1-4, reads EPEVTQTPSHQVTQMGQEVILRCVPISNHLYFYWYRQILGQKVEFLVSFYNNEISEKSEIFDDQFSVERPDGSNFTLKIRSTKLEDSAMYFCASRPGQLNEKLFFGSGTQLSVL.

In this sample, this clone turned up once. CDR3 DNA: TGTGCCAGTAGTATACTAACAGGGGGCGGTGAAAAACTGTTTTTT. Amino acids: CASSILTGGGEKLFF. The rearrangement uses TRBV19 and TRBJ1-4; 9 bases match TRBD1. Germline trimming cut 2 bases from V and 7 bases from J; bases unmatched to any gene: 5. Germline V gene data show CDR1 as LNHDA and CDR2 as SQIVND (reference sequence). The CDR3 covers 15 residues.

This clone was counted a single time. This chain joins TRBV6-1 and TRBJ2-3; 10 nucleotides align to TRBD2. Per the germline V gene, CDR1 is MNHNS and CDR2 is SASEGT. V lost 3 bases, J lost 4 bases, and 4 bases stayed unmatched. CDR3 length: 15 amino acids. The CDR3 DNA reads as TGTGCCAGCAGTGATTCTAGCGGGGGCCCAGATACGCAGTATTTT. It codes for CASSDSSGGPDTQYF.

This chain uses TRBV2 with TRBJ1-4; D possibly corresponds to TRBD1 (6 bases). Germline lookup yields CDR1 SNHLY and CDR2 FYNNEI. Trimming removed 8 bases at V and 8 bases at J, with 12 bases between. The CDR3 is 12 amino acids. Here the CDR3 reads CASGGAEEKLFF. Here the CDR3 DNA reads TGTGCCAGCGGGGGCGCCGAAGAAAAACTGTTTTTT.

This clone was counted only a few times. The chain has TRBV21-1 and TRBJ1-5; the table calls TRBD1, which could not be checked here. TRBV21-1 is classified as a pseudogene. This CDR3 has 15 residues. The CDR3 DNA reads as TGTGCCAGCAGGATACAGGGGGCTAAACATCAGCCCCAGCATTTT. Its protein product is CASRIQGAKHQPQHF.

The chain employs TRBV10-2 and TRBJ2-2; no clear D. This CDR3 has 14 amino acids. Germline CDR1 reads WSHSY; CDR2 reads SAAADI. Between the trimmed V and J ends, which lost 7 bases and 5 bases, there was a span of 14 bases. CDR3 residues: CASISVGNTGELFF. The CDR3 nucleotides read TGCGCCAGCATATCCGTTGGCAATACCGGGGAGCTGTTTTTT.

The chain links TRBV6-1 to TRBJ2-3; 10 bases are a match to TRBD1. The CDR3 sequence is 15 residues long. After removal of 3 bases from V and 4 bases from J, the junction contained 4 bases not matched to a gene. From germline, CDR1 is MNHNS and CDR2 SASEGT. The chain's CDR3 is CASSDQGQGADTQYF. The CDR3 DNA sequence: TGTGCCAGCAGTGATCAAGGACAGGGGGCAGATACGCAGTATTTT.

This chain joins TRBV2 and TRBJ2-5, with D maybe TRBD2 (6 bases). Between the trimmed V and J ends, which lost 8 bases and 3 bases, there was a span of 13 bases. The V gene's germline CDR1 is SNHLY and CDR2 FYNNEI. This CDR3 spans 13 amino acids. Written as DNA, the CDR3 is TGTGCCAGCGAAAGACTAGTTAAAGAGACCCAGTACTTC. It encodes CASERLVKETQYF.

This chain links TRBV2 with TRBJ1-2, with 11 bases matching TRBD1. Unmatched junction bases numbered 6, after V lost 4 bases and J lost 5 bases. The CDR3 length is 15 residues. Germline-derived CDR1 and CDR2 are SNHLY and FYNNEI. CDR3 sequence reads: CASSGDRGVEYGYTF. The CDR3 DNA reads as TGTGCCAGCAGTGGGGACAGGGGGGTCGAGTATGGCTACACCTTC.

J is TRBJ2-3 and V is TRBV6-2 or TRBV6-3, with 11 nucleotides matching TRBD2. Trimming cost V 2 bases and J 4 bases; bases outside gene matches: 8. Per the germline V gene, CDR1 is MNHEY and CDR2 is SVGEGT. The CDR3 is 17 residues long. CDR3 amino acids: CASSYRLAGGPPDTQYF. The CDR3 nucleotides are TGTGCCAGCAGTTACCGGCTAGCGGGGGGCCCTCCAGATACGCAGTATTTT.

The count of this clone is one. The chain has TRBV5-4 and TRBJ2-3; D not resolved. The germline V gene encodes CDR1 SGHNT and CDR2 YYREEE (reference sequence). The CDR3 consists of 16 residues. V lost 1 base and J lost 2, with 14 bases in between. The CDR3 reads CASSLRTYQNTDTQYF. In nucleotides, the CDR3 is TGTGCCAGCAGCTTGCGTACCTACCAGAACACAGATACGCAGTATTTT.

The CDR3 DNA reads TGTGCCAGCAGCCCGGACCTTAGCAATCAGCCCCAGCATTTT. Protein: CASSPDLSNQPQHF. The rearrangement uses TRBV4-2 and TRBJ1-5; D gene ambiguous. V gave up 4 bases and J gave up 0 bases, with 7 bases separating them. The CDR3 length is 14 residues. The germline V gene has CDR1 LGHNA and CDR2 YNFKEQ.

The rearrangement links TRBV25-1 to TRBJ2-6, with unresolved D. V was pared by 3 bases and J by 0 bases, with 15 bases between. CDR3 length: 18 residues. CDR1 and CDR2 (germline): MGHDK, SYGVNS. The DNA for the CDR3 is TGTGCCAGCAGTGACCTACAAGGCCGTGGCTCTGGGGCCAACGTCCTGACTTTC. Amino acids: CASSDLQGRGSGANVLTF.

The V gene is TRBV6-5, the J gene TRBJ1-2; D unresolved. The CDR3 runs 15 residues. CDR1 is MNHEY, CDR2 SVGAGI, per germline. The V and J ends lost 6 bases and 0 bases respectively, with 14 bases between them. The CDR3 loop is CASSKVAGANYGYTF. The CDR3 DNA reads TGTGCCAGCAGCAAGGTGGCAGGAGCTAACTATGGCTACACCTTC.

The J gene is TRBJ2-5, the V gene TRBV10-3; D is perhaps TRBD1 (5 bases). Germline CDR1 reads ENHRY; CDR2 reads SYGVKD. The V end lost 8 bases, the J end lost 5 bases, and 15 bases lay between the germline ends. The CDR3 loop spans 13 amino acids. The CDR3 protein is CAIQPGIGETQYF. For the CDR3, the DNA is TGTGCCATCCAGCCAGGGATAGGGGAGACCCAGTACTTC.

V and J are TRBV2 and TRBJ1-5; tentative D call: TRBD1 (5 bases). Germline V gives CDR1 SNHLY, CDR2 FYNNEI. V dropped 7 bases and J dropped 2 bases, with 15 bases sitting between them. The CDR3 contains 15 residues. The CDR3 region has the DNA TGTGCCAGCACAGGGCTCCAAGGGCGCAATCAGCCCCAGCATTTT. Translated: CASTGLQGRNQPQHF.

The chain has TRBV4-1 and TRBJ2-3; perhaps D is TRBD1 or TRBD2 (5 bases each). CDR1 MGHRA and CDR2 YSYEKL come from the germline V gene. The CDR3 spans 14 residues. V gave up 4 bases and J gave up 4 bases, with 12 bases separating them. CDR3 sequence: CASSLVGGPDTQYF. CDR3 coding DNA: TGCGCCAGCAGCCTCGTTGGGGGACCAGATACGCAGTATTTT.

The CDR3 loop is CASSTLQSGPGLGYTF. In DNA, the CDR3 is TGTGCCAGCAGCACGCTACAATCGGGACCCGGTCTTGGCTACACCTTC. The rearrangement joins TRBV7-9 to TRBJ1-2, with D tentatively TRBD1 (5 bases). The CDR3 sequence is 16 residues long. CDR1 is SEHNR, CDR2 FQNEAQ, per germline (reference sequence). The ends were cut back, 5 bases at V and 7 bases at J, with 23 bases in the middle. The whole variable domain, filled in from reference TRBV7-9 and TRBJ1-2, reads DTGVSQNPRHKITKRGQNVTFRCDPISEHNRLYWYRQTLGQGPEFLTYFQNEAQLEKSRLLSDRFSAERPKGSFSTLEIQRTEQGDSAMYLCASSTLQSGPGLGYTFGSGTRLTVV.

The chain combines TRBV7-9 with TRBJ2-1; TRBD2 matches at 9 bases. The germline CDR1 and CDR2 sequences are SEHNR and FQNEAQ (reference sequence). The ends lost 7 bases at V and 6 bases at J; junction bases unmatched: 19. CDR3 length equals 18 residues. This CDR3 reads CASTNPGVAGVSSNEQFF. The CDR3 nucleotides are TGTGCCAGCACAAACCCTGGGGTAGCGGGGGTGTCTTCCAATGAGCAGTTCTTC.

The CDR3 reads CASSPRTGGGYTF. CDR3 bases: TGTGCCAGCAGCCCCAGGACAGGCGGTGGCTACACCTTC. The chain carries TRBV14 and TRBJ1-2, with 7 bases that match TRBD1. The junction had 6 bases not matched to a gene; V was cut back by 4 bases and J by 7 bases. Looked up from germline, CDR1 is SGHDN and CDR2 is FVKESK. This CDR3 region has 13 residues.

Here the CDR3 DNA reads TGTGCCTACACGACAGGGCTGAACACTGAAGCTTTCTTT. Its protein product is CAYTTGLNTEAFF. J is TRBJ1-1 and V is TRBV30, with TRBD1 matching 7 bases. V trimming: 7 bases; J trimming: 0 bases; junction bases outside the gene matches: 5. Germline CDR1 is GTSNPN and CDR2 is SVGIG (reference sequence). This CDR3 contains 13 residues.

The J gene is TRBJ2-2, the V gene TRBV4-3, with 9 bases identical to TRBD1. Germline CDR1 reads LGHNA; CDR2 reads YSLEER. With 0 bases clipped from V and 6 bases from J, the junction kept 11 bases outside the gene matches. This CDR3 comprises 18 residues. CDR3 in DNA: TGCGCCAGCAGCCAAGATCTACCCCACAGGGGGCTGGCCGGGGAGCTGTTTTTT. Its translation: CASSQDLPHRGLAGELFF.

The chain links TRBV9 to TRBJ1-4; perhaps TRBD1 as D (6 bases). V lost 0 bases to trimming and J lost 8 bases, with 17 bases between them. In germline, CDR1 is SGDLS, CDR2 YYNGEE. This CDR3 is built from 16 residues. The CDR3 region has the DNA TGTGCCAGCAGCGTAGGAGCGACGGGGGCGGGAGAAAAACTGTTTTTT. Protein: CASSVGATGAGEKLFF.

The chain carries TRBV6-4 and TRBJ2-2, with TRBD2 identical over 7 bases. The CDR3 spans 13 residues. Germline CDR1 reads MRHNA; CDR2 reads SNTAGT. With V trimmed by 6 bases and J by 6 bases, 4 bases remained unmatched. CDR3 loop: CASSQGGAGELFF. The CDR3 DNA sequence: TGTGCCAGCAGCCAGGGAGGGGCCGGGGAGCTGTTTTTT.

The CDR3 region is CASSYSIAGGLFF. The CDR3 DNA reads TGTGCCAGCAGTTACTCGATAGCGGGGGGTCTGTTCTTC. This rearrangement joins TRBV6-2 or TRBV6-3 to TRBJ2-1; 10 bases fit TRBD2. The junction had 5 bases not matched to a gene; V was cut back by 0 bases and J by 15 bases. Germline-derived CDR1 and CDR2 are MNHEY and SVGEGT. This CDR3 has 13 residues.

This clone has only a few counts. This chain joins TRBV29-1 and TRBJ1-2; 7 bases fit TRBD1. Trimming cost V 3 bases and J 7 bases; bases outside gene matches: 5. Looked up from germline, CDR1 is SQVTM and CDR2 is ANQGSEA. The CDR3 consists of 12 residues. CDR3 bases: TGCAGCGTTGACACACAGGGGCCTGGCTACACCTTC. It specifies CSVDTQGPGYTF.

This sequence joins TRBV3-1 (or the pseudogene TRBV3-2) and TRBJ2-3; 8 bases match TRBD1. This CDR3 is 15 amino acids long. Germline V gives CDR1 LGHDT, CDR2 YNNKEL (reference sequence). The ends lost 5 bases at V and 5 bases at J; junction bases unmatched: 9. In DNA, the CDR3 is TGTGCCAGCAGCGCACGGACAGGGCAAGGAGATACGCAGTATTTT. This translates into CASSARTGQGDTQYF.

J is TRBJ2-1 and V is TRBV7-9; 9 nucleotides line up with TRBD1. Germline CDR1 and CDR2: SEHNR and FQNEAQ (reference sequence). The CDR3 length is 16 residues. V shed 4 bases and J 4 bases; nucleotides not matched to a gene: 8. The CDR3 DNA sequence: TGTGCCAGCAGCTACCCCCGGACAGGGGCTTACAATGAGCAGTTCTTC. It translates to CASSYPRTGAYNEQFF. The full variable domain, rest sourced from reference TRBV7-9 and TRBJ2-1, is DTGVSQNPRHKITKRGQNVTFRCDPISEHNRLYWYRQTLGQGPEFLTYFQNEAQLEKSRLLSDRFSAERPKGSFSTLEIQRTEQGDSAMYLCASSYPRTGAYNEQFFGPGTRLTVL.